One and the same sample provided the 23 T cell receptor beta chains below, sequenced in a study of blood T cells in healthy people across ages. Sample-barcoded 5' priming and a J-beta primer mix drove a second PCR of roughly 7 to 11 cycles. One entry per CDR3 protein results from TCRdb running MiXCR on the 5' RACE reads. Of about 1,800,000 distinct CDR3 sequences in the sample, about 30% were seen once. The sequenced sample consisted of blood. All receptors come from a woman aged 25 to 45 in good health.

The V and J genes are TRBV20-1 and TRBJ1-4; no firm D call. V lost 1 base, J lost 2 bases, and 11 bases lay in between. Germline V CDR1 and CDR2: DFQATT, SNEGSKA (reference sequence). The CDR3 is 15 amino acids. In DNA, the CDR3 is TGCAGTGCTAGAGTGTTTGACGGGACTAATGAAAAACTGTTTTTT. Translation: CSARVFDGTNEKLFF.

This clonotype was counted at least ten times. This rearrangement joins TRBV6-2 or TRBV6-3 to TRBJ2-4; 8 bases agree with TRBD2. J was trimmed by 2 bases and V by 6 bases; bases with no gene match: 12. Germline assignment: CDR1 MNHEY and CDR2 SVGEGT. CDR3 length: 17 amino acids. CDR3 amino acids: CASRGTSSALTKNIQYF. The CDR3 bases are TGTGCCAGCAGGGGGACTAGTAGTGCCCTCACCAAAAACATTCAGTACTTC.

V usage is TRBV20-1 and J usage is TRBJ2-1, with 7 bases fitting TRBD2. The J segment lost 1 base and the V segment lost 3 bases, leaving 12 bases of the junction unmatched. CDR3 length equals 17 residues. In germline, CDR1 is DFQATT, CDR2 SNEGSKA (reference sequence). The CDR3 sequence is CSASSRGGRPSYNEQFF. CDR3 DNA: TGCAGTGCTAGCTCCCGCGGCGGGAGACCATCCTACAATGAGCAGTTCTTC.

Regarding this clonotype: It may be a read error: a sequence one base away is much more abundant. This chain links TRBV20-1 with TRBJ2-1; D assignment may be TRBD1 or TRBD2 (7 bases each). V was trimmed by 5 bases and J by 6 bases, leaving 17 bases between them. This CDR3 is built from 14 residues. CDR1 is DFQATT and CDR2 is SNEGSKA in the germline V gene (reference sequence). CDR3 bases: TGCAGTGCTGCAGGGGGGGCGATTCTCAATGAGCAGTTCTTC. Its protein product is CSAAGGAILNEQFF.

This rearrangement joins TRBV3-1 to TRBJ1-1; D is unresolved. CDR1 is LGHDT, CDR2 YNNKEL, per germline (reference sequence). Deletions cut 3 bases from V and 2 bases from J, with 10 bases between. CDR3 length equals 14 residues. The CDR3 nucleotides are TGTGCCAGCAGCCAGCCGGGGTTTAACACTGAAGCTTTCTTT. Protein sequence: CASSQPGFNTEAFF.

The chain carries TRBV7-2 and TRBJ1-1; D remains unclear. The germline gives CDR1 SGHTA, CDR2 FQGNSA. The length of the CDR3 is 13 residues. The V end lost 6 bases, the J end lost 0 bases, and 8 bases lay between the germline ends. CDR3 sequence: CASRIKMNTEAFF. The CDR3 DNA reads as TGTGCCAGCAGGATAAAAATGAACACTGAAGCTTTCTTT.

This clonotype was counted a single time. Being one base from a much bigger clone, this may be a read error. The chain carries TRBV20-1 and TRBJ2-7; no reliable D call. The CDR3 loop spans 14 amino acids. Germline V gene data show CDR1 as DFQATT and CDR2 as SNEGSKA (reference sequence). Trimming took off 4 bases at V and 7 bases at J, with 20 bases between the two ends. The CDR3 spells CSAKGPRDWGEQYF. DNA of the CDR3: TGCAGTGCTAAAGGACCTCGCGACTGGGGAGAGCAGTACTTC.

There are many counts of this clonotype. V gene TRBV2 combines with J gene TRBJ2-7; 8 bases line up with TRBD1. V was pared by 4 bases and J by 0 bases, with 5 bases of the junction left unmatched. Germline CDR1 and CDR2: SNHLY and FYNNEI. This CDR3 spans 15 amino acids. The CDR3 reads CASSGQGFSSYEQYF. CDR3 in DNA: TGTGCCAGCAGTGGACAGGGGTTCAGCTCCTACGAGCAGTACTTC.

This clonotype was detected many times. CDR3 amino acids: CSARTVLSYEQYF. CDR3 nucleotides: TGCAGTGCTAGAACTGTGCTCTCCTACGAGCAGTACTTC. The rearrangement uses TRBV20-1 and TRBJ2-7; D is uncertain. Germline V lookup: CDR1 DFQATT, CDR2 SNEGSKA (reference sequence). Trimming took off 2 bases at V and 0 bases at J, with 8 bases between the two ends. This CDR3 contains 13 residues.

The genes are TRBV7-9 and TRBJ2-3; no firm D call. This CDR3 has 14 amino acids. V was shortened by 4 bases and J by 4 bases, with 12 bases between the two germline ends. The V gene's germline CDR1 is SEHNR and CDR2 FQNEAQ (reference sequence). The CDR3, as DNA: TGTGCCAGCAGCTCCACCGCGGCCCCAGATACGCAGTATTTT. Its protein product is CASSSTAAPDTQYF.

There are a few counts of this clonotype. The chain combines TRBV9 with TRBJ2-5; 10 nucleotides align to TRBD2. V lost 6 bases to trimming and J lost 5 bases; unmatched junction nucleotides: 7. The length of the CDR3 is 14 residues. CDR1 is SGDLS and CDR2 is YYNGEE in the germline V gene. In DNA, the CDR3 is TGTGCCAGCAACACCGGGACTAGCGTCGAGACCCAGTACTTC. Translating it yields CASNTGTSVETQYF.

This clonotype was picked up a small number of times. The rearrangement joins TRBV20-1 to TRBJ2-1, with 8 bases fitting TRBD1. J lost 3 bases, V lost 5 bases, and 12 bases had no gene match. The CDR3 covers 16 residues. Germline V lookup: CDR1 DFQATT, CDR2 SNEGSKA (reference sequence). For the CDR3, the DNA is TGCAGTGCTCTCCCTTGGACAGGGTTAAACTACAATGAGCAGTTCTTC. It specifies CSALPWTGLNYNEQFF.

This clonotype was detected many times. One end of the junction fails to match germline, which may point to a read error. The rearrangement links TRBV5-1 to TRBJ2-5; 7 bases map to TRBD2. Germline V CDR1 and CDR2: SGHRS, YFSETQ. The CDR3 spans 13 residues. CDR3 residues: CASRLGGIETQYF. In DNA, the CDR3 is TGCGCCAGCAGATTGGGAGGGATCGAGACCCAGTACTTC.

The chain employs TRBV7-6 and TRBJ2-5; no clear D gene. The CDR3 covers 15 residues. Germline V gene lookup returns CDR1 SGHVS and CDR2 FNYEAQ. The V end lost 2 bases, the J end lost 1 base, and 11 bases lay between the germline ends. CDR3 residues: CASSLFGQRQETQYF. CDR3 in DNA: TGTGCCAGCAGCTTATTCGGGCAGCGCCAAGAGACCCAGTACTTC.

The genes are TRBV9 and TRBJ2-3; no firm D call. CDR3 size: 14 residues. CDR1 is SGDLS, CDR2 YYNGEE, per germline. V lost 0 bases, J lost 6 bases, and 11 bases lay in between. CDR3 in DNA: TGTGCCAGCAGCGTAGCTACTAAAGGGGATACGCAGTATTTT. Translated: CASSVATKGDTQYF.

The V gene is TRBV10-3, the J gene TRBJ1-2; D is possibly TRBD1 (6 bases). Trimming shortened V by 2 bases and J by 4 bases, and 14 bases separated the two germline ends. The length of the CDR3 is 15 residues. Germline lookup yields CDR1 ENHRY and CDR2 SYGVKD. Here the CDR3 reads CAISERLGGAYGYTF. The CDR3 bases are TGTGCCATCAGTGAGCGCTTGGGGGGCGCCTATGGCTACACCTTC.

This clonotype has more than one count but fewer than ten. CDR3 sequence: CASSSTGTHLDTQYF. CDR3 DNA: TGTGCCAGCAGCTCAACCGGGACTCATTTGGATACGCAGTATTTT. The chain links TRBV7-3 to TRBJ2-3, with a possible D match to TRBD2 (6 bases). The CDR3 is 15 residues long. Trimming took 4 bases from V and 6 from J, leaving 17 bases between them. Germline CDR1 SGHTA, CDR2 FQGTGA. Looking up the rest from reference TRBV7-3 and TRBJ2-3 gives the full variable domain: GAGVSQTPSNKVTEKGKYVELRCDPISGHTALYWYRQSLGQGPEFLIYFQGTGAADDSGLPNDRFFAVRPEGSVSTLKIQRTERGDSAVYLCASSSTGTHLDTQYFGPGTRLTVL.

This clonotype has at least ten counts. V and J are TRBV12-3 or TRBV12-4 and TRBJ1-2; D is uncertain. The CDR3 is 13 amino acids. Trimming removed 1 base from V and 4 bases from J, with 7 bases in between. The CDR3 bases are TGTGCCAGCAGTTTAGGGCCGATCTATGGCTACACCTTC. Translating gives CASSLGPIYGYTF.

The rearrangement links TRBV20-1 to TRBJ1-5; D is perhaps TRBD1 (5 bases). This CDR3 is built from 14 residues. Germline CDR1 DFQATT, CDR2 SNEGSKA (reference sequence). V dropped 5 bases and J dropped 3 bases, with 14 bases sitting between them. CDR3 sequence: CSALGRTNNQPQHF. For the CDR3, the DNA is TGCAGTGCTCTGGGACGTACGAACAATCAGCCCCAGCATTTT.

This clonotype was counted only a few times. V and J are TRBV5-5 and TRBJ1-2; the D gene is possibly TRBD1 (5 bases). Looked up from germline, CDR1 is SGHKS and CDR2 is YYEKEE (reference sequence). The CDR3 totals 14 residues. V was cut by 1 base and J by 5 bases, with 12 bases left in between. CDR3 in DNA: TGTGCCAGCAGCTTGAGTGGGACGGAGTATGGCTACACCTTC. This encodes CASSLSGTEYGYTF.

A remark on this clonotype: A much larger clone lies one base from this, so it may be a read error. The genes are TRBV27 and TRBJ1-2; no definite D call. The CDR3 has 15 amino acids. CDR1 and CDR2 (germline): MNHEY, SMNVEV (reference sequence). DNA of the CDR3: TGTGCCAGCAGTGCCGGCGGACGGTCAAACTATGGCTACAACTTC. Protein product: CASSAGGRSNYGYNF.

This clonotype was observed a handful of times. V and J are TRBV7-9 and TRBJ2-3, with a weak D call TRBD2 (6 bases). CDR1 is SEHNR, CDR2 FQNEAQ, per germline (reference sequence). The CDR3 consists of 17 residues. The V gene lost 4 bases and the J gene lost 2 bases, with 19 bases spanning the gap. As DNA, the CDR3 is TGTGCCAGCAGCTCATTAAAAGCGGAGGGGTACACAGATACGCAGTATTTT. Translation gives CASSSLKAEGYTDTQYF.

There are many counts of this clonotype. The V gene is TRBV4-1, the J gene TRBJ2-5; 7 nucleotides line up with TRBD2. Germline CDR1 reads MGHRA; CDR2 reads YSYEKL. With V trimmed by 2 bases and J by 8 bases, 14 bases remained unmatched. CDR3 length: 16 residues. The CDR3 here is CASSQLVAGTKRTQYF. As DNA, the CDR3 is TGCGCCAGCAGCCAACTTGTAGCGGGTACTAAAAGAACCCAGTACTTC.